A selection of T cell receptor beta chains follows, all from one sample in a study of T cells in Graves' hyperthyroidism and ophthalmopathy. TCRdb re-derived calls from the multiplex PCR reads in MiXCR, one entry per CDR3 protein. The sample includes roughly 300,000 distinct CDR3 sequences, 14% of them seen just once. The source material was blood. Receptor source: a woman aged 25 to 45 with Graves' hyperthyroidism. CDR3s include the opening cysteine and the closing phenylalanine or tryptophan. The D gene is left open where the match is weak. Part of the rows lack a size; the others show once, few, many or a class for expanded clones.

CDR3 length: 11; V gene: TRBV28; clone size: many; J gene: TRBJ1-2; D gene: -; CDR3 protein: CASSLFGGYTF; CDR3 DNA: TGTGCCAGCAGTTTATTCGGGGGCTACACCTTC
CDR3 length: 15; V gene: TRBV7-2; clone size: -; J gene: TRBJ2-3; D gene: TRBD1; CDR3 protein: CAAASAGGPTDTQYF; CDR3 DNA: TGTGCAGCAGCTTCGGCAGGGGGTCCCACAGATACGCAGTATTTT
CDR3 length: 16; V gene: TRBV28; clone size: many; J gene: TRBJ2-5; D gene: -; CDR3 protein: CATVGFPPHIQETQYF; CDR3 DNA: TGTGCCACCGTCGGCTTCCCACCCCACATCCAAGAGACCCAGTACTTC
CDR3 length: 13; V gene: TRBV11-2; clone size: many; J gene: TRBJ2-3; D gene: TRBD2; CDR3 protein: CATWRGGSDTQYF; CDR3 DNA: TGTGCCACCTGGAGGGGAGGGTCAGATACGCAGTATTTT
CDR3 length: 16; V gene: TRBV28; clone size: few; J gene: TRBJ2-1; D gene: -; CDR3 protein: CASSLSLVSSYNEQFF; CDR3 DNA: TGTGCCAGCAGTCTATCTCTTGTGTCCTCCTACAATGAGCAGTTCTTC
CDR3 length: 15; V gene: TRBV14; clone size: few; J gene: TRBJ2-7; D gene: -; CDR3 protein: CASSQEGRVENEQYF; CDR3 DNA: TGTGCCAGCAGCCAAGAGGGGCGGGTGGAAAACGAGCAGTACTTC
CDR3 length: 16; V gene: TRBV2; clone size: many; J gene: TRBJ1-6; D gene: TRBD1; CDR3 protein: CASRRGAGQVMSPLHF; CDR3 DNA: TGTGCCAGCAGGAGAGGCGCGGGACAGGTCATGTCACCCCTCCACTTT
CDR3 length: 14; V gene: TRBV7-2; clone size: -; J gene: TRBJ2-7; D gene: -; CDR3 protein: CASSSGHSEYEQYF; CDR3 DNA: TGTGCCAGCAGCTCGGGCCATAGCGAGTACGAGCAGTACTTC
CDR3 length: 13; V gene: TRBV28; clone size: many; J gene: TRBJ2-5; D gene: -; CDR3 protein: CASRDRGQETQYF; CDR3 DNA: TGTGCCAGCAGGGACCGGGGGCAAGAGACCCAGTACTTC
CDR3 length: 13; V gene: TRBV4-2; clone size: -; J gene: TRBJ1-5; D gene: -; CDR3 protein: CASSQDSGSAQHF; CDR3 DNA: TGTGCCAGCAGCCAAGATTCAGGATCGGCCCAGCATTTT
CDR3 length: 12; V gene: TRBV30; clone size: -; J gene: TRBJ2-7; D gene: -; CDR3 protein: CAWSGHRDEQYF; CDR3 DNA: TGTGCCTGGAGCGGCCACAGGGACGAGCAGTACTTC
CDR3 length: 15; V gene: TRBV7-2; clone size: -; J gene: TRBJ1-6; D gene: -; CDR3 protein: CATTPARLGYSPLHF; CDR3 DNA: TGTGCCACGACCCCTGCGCGCCTCGGGTATTCACCCCTCCACTTT
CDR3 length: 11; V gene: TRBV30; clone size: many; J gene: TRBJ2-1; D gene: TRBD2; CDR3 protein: CAWNAGGKQFF; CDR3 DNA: TGTGCCTGGAATGCGGGGGGTAAGCAGTTCTTC
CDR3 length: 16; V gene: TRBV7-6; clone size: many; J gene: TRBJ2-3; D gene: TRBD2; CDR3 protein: CASIRGAGGSTDTQYF; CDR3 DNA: TGTGCCAGCATCCGGGGGGCGGGAGGCAGCACAGATACGCAGTATTTT
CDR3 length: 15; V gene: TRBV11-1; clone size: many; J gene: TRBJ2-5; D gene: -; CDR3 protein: CASSPDREDGETQYF; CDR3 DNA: TGTGCCAGCAGCCCCGACAGGGAGGACGGAGAGACCCAGTACTTC
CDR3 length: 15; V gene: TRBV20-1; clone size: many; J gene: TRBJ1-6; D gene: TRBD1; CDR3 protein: CSATIPDRGSSPLHF; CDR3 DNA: TGCAGTGCTACAATCCCGGACAGGGGGTCTTCACCCCTCCACTTT
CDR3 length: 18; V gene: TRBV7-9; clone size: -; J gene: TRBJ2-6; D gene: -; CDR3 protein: CASGQAGTLSSGANVLTF; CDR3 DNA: TGTGCCAGCGGCCAAGCCGGGACACTGAGCTCTGGGGCCAACGTCCTGACTTTC
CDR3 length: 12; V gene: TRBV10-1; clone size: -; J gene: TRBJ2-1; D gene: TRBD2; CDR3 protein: CASRTSVNEQFF; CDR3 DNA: TGCGCCAGCAGGACTAGCGTCAATGAGCAGTTCTTC
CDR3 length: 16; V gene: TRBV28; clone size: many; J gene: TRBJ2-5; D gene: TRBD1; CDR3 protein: CASSLGSQGAQETQYF; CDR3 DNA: TGTGCCAGCAGCCTTGGGTCACAGGGGGCCCAAGAGACCCAGTACTTC
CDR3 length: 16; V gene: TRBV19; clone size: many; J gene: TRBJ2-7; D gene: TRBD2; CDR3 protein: CASAGTSGTRSYEQYF; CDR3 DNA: TGTGCCAGTGCCGGGACTAGCGGGACCCGCTCCTACGAGCAGTACTTC
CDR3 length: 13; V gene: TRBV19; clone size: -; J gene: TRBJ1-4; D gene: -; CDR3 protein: CASTRGAREKLFF; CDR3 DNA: TGTGCCAGCACCAGAGGGGCGCGTGAAAAACTGTTTTTT
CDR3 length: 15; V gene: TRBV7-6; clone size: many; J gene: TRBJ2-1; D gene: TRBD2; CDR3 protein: CASSHLAGVYNEQFF; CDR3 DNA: TGTGCCAGCAGCCACCTAGCGGGCGTCTACAATGAGCAGTTCTTC
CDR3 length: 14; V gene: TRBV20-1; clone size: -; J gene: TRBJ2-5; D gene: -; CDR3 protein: CSVTEGLIQETQYF; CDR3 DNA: TGCAGTGTAACGGAGGGTTTGATACAAGAGACCCAGTACTTC
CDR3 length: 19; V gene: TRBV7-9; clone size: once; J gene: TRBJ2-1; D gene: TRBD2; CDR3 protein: CASSPGHGLAGASYNEQFF; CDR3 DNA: TGTGCCAGCAGCCCGGGACACGGACTAGCGGGGGCCTCCTACAATGAGCAGTTCTTC
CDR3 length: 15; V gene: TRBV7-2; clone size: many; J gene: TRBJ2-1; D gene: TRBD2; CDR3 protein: CASSFTGTSGREQFF; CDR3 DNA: TGTGCCAGCAGCTTTACCGGGACTAGCGGTAGGGAGCAGTTCTTC
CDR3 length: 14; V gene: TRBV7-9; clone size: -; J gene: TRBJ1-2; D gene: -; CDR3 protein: CASSFLTGNYGYTF; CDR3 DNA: TGTGCCAGCAGCTTCCTAACAGGGAACTATGGCTACACCTTC
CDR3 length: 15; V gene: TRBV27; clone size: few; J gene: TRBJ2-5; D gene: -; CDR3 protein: CVGGHRDLATETQYF; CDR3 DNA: TGTGTCGGCGGTCACCGAGACCTGGCTACGGAGACCCAGTACTTC
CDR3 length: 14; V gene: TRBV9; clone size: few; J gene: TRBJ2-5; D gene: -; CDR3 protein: CASSVGGLKETQYF; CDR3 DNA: TGTGCCAGCAGCGTAGGGGGACTGAAAGAGACCCAGTACTTC
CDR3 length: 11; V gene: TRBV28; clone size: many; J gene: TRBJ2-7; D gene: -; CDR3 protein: CASSWSYEQYF; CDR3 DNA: TGTGCCAGCAGTTGGTCCTACGAGCAGTACTTC
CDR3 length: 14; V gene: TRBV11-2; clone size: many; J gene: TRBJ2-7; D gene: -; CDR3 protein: CASSFEEGDYEQYF; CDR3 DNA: TGTGCCAGCAGCTTCGAGGAAGGGGATTACGAGCAGTACTTC
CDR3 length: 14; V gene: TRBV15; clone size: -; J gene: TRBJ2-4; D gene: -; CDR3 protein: CATSRDRAQDIQYF; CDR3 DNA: TGTGCCACCAGCAGAGACAGAGCCCAGGACATTCAGTACTTC
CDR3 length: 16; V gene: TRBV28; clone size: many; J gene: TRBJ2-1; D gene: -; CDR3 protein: CASSSLTSRTYNEQFF; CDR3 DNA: TGTGCCAGCAGTTCCTTGACTAGTCGTACGTACAATGAGCAGTTCTTC
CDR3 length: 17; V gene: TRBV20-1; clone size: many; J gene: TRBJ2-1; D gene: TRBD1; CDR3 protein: CSARDPPPGQGGNEQFF; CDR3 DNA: TGCAGTGCTAGAGATCCCCCCCCGGGACAGGGAGGCAATGAGCAGTTCTTC
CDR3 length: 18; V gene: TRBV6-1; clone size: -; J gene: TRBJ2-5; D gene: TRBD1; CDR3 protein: CASSGAGTGGDLRETQYF; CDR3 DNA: TGTGCCAGCAGTGGCGCCGGGACAGGAGGGGATCTTCGGGAGACCCAGTACTTC
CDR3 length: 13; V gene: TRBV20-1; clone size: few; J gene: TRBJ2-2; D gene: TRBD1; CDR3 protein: CSATGQGTGELFF; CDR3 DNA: TGCAGTGCTACGGGACAGGGAACTGGGGAGCTGTTTTTT
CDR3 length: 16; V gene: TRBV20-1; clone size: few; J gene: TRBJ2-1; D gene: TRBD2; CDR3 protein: CSARDAYSGVGNEQFF; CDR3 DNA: TGCAGTGCTAGAGACGCATATAGCGGGGTCGGGAATGAGCAGTTCTTC
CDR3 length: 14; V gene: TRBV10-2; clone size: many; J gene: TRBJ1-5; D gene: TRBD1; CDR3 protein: CASGGEGANQPQHF; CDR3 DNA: TGCGCCAGCGGGGGGGAGGGGGCCAATCAGCCCCAGCATTTT
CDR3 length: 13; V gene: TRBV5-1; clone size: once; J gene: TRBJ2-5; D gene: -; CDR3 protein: CASSFQPEETQYF; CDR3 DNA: TGCGCCAGCAGCTTCCAGCCTGAAGAGACCCAGTACTTC
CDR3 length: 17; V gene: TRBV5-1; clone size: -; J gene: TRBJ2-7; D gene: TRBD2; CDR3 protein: CASSQPILAGAISEQYF; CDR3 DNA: TGCGCCAGCAGCCAACCAATTCTAGCGGGAGCTATCAGCGAGCAGTACTTC
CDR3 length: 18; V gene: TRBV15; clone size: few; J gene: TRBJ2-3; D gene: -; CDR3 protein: CATSSPGVQLAVTDTQYF; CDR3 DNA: TGTGCCACCAGCAGCCCAGGGGTGCAGCTAGCGGTGACAGATACGCAGTATTTT
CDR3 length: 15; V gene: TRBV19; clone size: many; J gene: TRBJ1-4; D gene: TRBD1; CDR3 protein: CASSIAGDSYEKLFF; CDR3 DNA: TGTGCCAGTAGTATAGCAGGGGACAGCTATGAAAAACTGTTTTTT
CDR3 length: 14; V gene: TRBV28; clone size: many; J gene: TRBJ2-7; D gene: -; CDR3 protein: CASSFLRGLGEQYF; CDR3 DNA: TGTGCCAGCAGTTTTCTAAGGGGCCTGGGGGAGCAGTACTTC
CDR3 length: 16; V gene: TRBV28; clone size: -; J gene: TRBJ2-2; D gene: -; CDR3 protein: CASKGYRLANTGELFF; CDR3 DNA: TGTGCCAGCAAGGGGTACAGACTCGCGAACACCGGGGAGCTGTTTTTT
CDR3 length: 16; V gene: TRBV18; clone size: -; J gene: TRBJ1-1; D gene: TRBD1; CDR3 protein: CASSPRQGRYVTEAFF; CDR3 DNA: TGTGCCAGCTCACCGAGACAGGGGAGGTATGTTACTGAAGCTTTCTTT